The subject of this entry is one T cell receptor (beta chain). What it binds is unknown. The source of the sample is a study of regulatory T cells in long-lasting Graves disease. Findings and caveats of the study: There were preferences for TRBV28, TRBJ1-2 and TRBJ2-5 in persistent disease.

Time point here: persistent/refractory GD, antithyroid drugs over 5 years with positive TRAb. RNA isolated from PBMCs was used to make the TCR library. The CDR3 length is 14 residues. V shed 1 base and J shed 4 bases, with 7 bases lying between them. Germline V lookup: CDR1 SEHNR, CDR2 FQNEAQ (reference sequence). Building the TCR beta libraries relied on iRepertoire HTBI primers, and CDR3 regions underwent Arm-PCR. Using its own MiXCR run on the multiplex PCR reads, TCRdb lists one record per CDR3 protein. The sample lists approximately 690,000 distinct CDR3 sequences, around 30% occurring once. The sequencing used peripheral blood mononuclear cells (PBMCs), collected when the disease was refractory, from a patient treated with antithyroid drugs. This clonotype was sampled from a female donor with Graves disease. The V gene is TRBV7-9, the J gene TRBJ1-4; D not certain. DNA of the CDR3: TGTGCCAGCAGCTTAGGCACTATTAATGAAAAACTGTTTTTT. Protein: CASSLGTINEKLFF.